Sequencing of this T cell receptor beta chain was carried out in a study of cytomegalovirus exposure and HLA in healthy donors (dated 2017 in TCRdb). Looking at the study overall: An earlier analysis of several hundred of the donors reported 250 to 350 Gb of sequence data and 100 million to 140 million unique TCR beta sequences from 190 million or so T cells. Roughly 300 gigabases of sequencing data and around 87 million unique TCR sequences were included in an early release covering around 650 HLA-typed donors. Of the roughly 400 genotyped donors, approximately 83% fell in the genetic ancestry cluster associated with self-reported Caucasian donors. The study aimed to test whether signatures of past pathogen exposure could be identified by cataloging public T cell receptors. The T cell repertoires of around 670 subjects were profiled by immunosequencing and related to cytomegalovirus serostatus. In addition to the first cohort of around 670 subjects, a separate validation cohort of approximately 130 different subjects was used. To predict cytomegalovirus infection status, the study combined high-throughput TCR immunosequencing, statistical association of individual TCRs with disease status, and machine learning. In a later analysis, previously published TCR beta repertoires from 550 to 700 donors were re-analyzed and high-resolution HLA genotyping was added so that TCR occurrence patterns could be studied. Rather than using new phenotypic data, the later analysis identified candidate immune exposures from TCR beta sequences and from how often those sequences occurred across donors. An earlier analysis of more than 450 of the donors used high-throughput TCR beta sequencing to judge whether each TCR beta V gene segment behaved as functional or pseudogenic. Donor age, sex, ethnicity and CMV serostatus were collected together with the repertoire data. A later genetic analysis used genome-wide SNP genotypes for about three fifths of the 666 donors, treating that subset as a discovery cohort. Every repertoire in the discovery cohort had been generated on one and the same sequencing platform. Class I and class II HLA loci were covered by the typing at four-digit resolution. Typing coverage differed by locus: A, B, C, DRB1 and DQB1 were typed in roughly 620-630 donors, DQA1 in about 500, DPA1 in some 610, and DPB1 in 472. Because of strong linkage in the cohort, roughly five DR-DQ haplotypes were treated as single units for association and clustering. Across about 380 genotyped donors of the cohort, an average of roughly 230,000 unique TCR beta nucleotide sequences per donor were sequenced, and roughly 17% of those sequences were non-productive.

From cysteine to phenylalanine, the CDR3 is 11 amino acids long. The kept DNA is CDR3 alone, 33 bases in frame from the first base. V lost 8 bases and J lost 4 bases; the stretch between them is 6 bases long. For CDR1 and CDR2, the germline V gene lists MDHEN and SYDVKM. Points the paper makes about the study in general: According to a later analysis, most CMV-associated TCR beta chains appeared to be HLA-restricted, and the HLA associations seemed to be driven largely by CMV exposure. In the study, approximately 160 TCR beta chains were listed as associated with cytomegalovirus. In a later genetic analysis, fewer N-insertions in productive TCRs were reported among donors in an Asian-associated ancestry cluster than the roughly 640-donor mean. Over 15 rarely observed V segments, including chromosome 9 orphons, were excluded from the earlier analysis of several hundred of the donors because counts were too low. Correlated functional status among segregating V segments might reflect linkage disequilibrium, but an unknown experimental factor could not be ruled out. HLA typing was unavailable for some donors at each locus, so association tests used only the typed subset. The classifier was reported to diagnose cytomegalovirus status with high specificity and sensitivity in both the original cohort and the validation cohort. It was suggested by the authors that the approach could potentially be generalized to other disease states and immunological phenotypes. The presence/absence analyses assumed that sequencing depth was roughly uniform across donors, and that assumption may not be true. In vitro tests confirmed that a few of the cytomegalovirus-associated TCR beta chains recognize cytomegalovirus antigens. While some public TCRs were present in many individuals, most TCR sequences turned up only very rarely across donors. Because the 87-base-pair reads could not distinguish some IMGT-functional V segments, including TRBV6-2 and TRBV6-3, those segments were excluded. This cohort had only TCR beta chains sequenced, and the lack of alpha or paired-chain data limited which features could be detected. In a later analysis, TCR association rates were found to vary across HLA loci, with the most associated TCRs seen for DRB1 alleles and the fewest for HLA-C alleles. A cluster of highly shared sequence variants was judged likely to be a technical artifact of the sequencing pipeline. A further reported finding was that TCR beta sequences accurately predicted the HLA-A and HLA-B alleles for most subjects in the first cohort. In a later analysis, 16,951 TCR beta sequences were associated with specific HLA alleles at a false discovery rate of 0.05. Strong co-occurrence of HLA alleles, especially DR and DQ, made assigning TCR associations to individual alleles difficult. A later analysis found that HLA-associated TCR beta chains were more clonally expanded and had lower generation probabilities than equally common non-associated chains. In an earlier analysis of around 600 of the donors, most TCR beta V segments were observed in productive rearrangements about 90% or about 30% of the time, broadly matching IMGT annotations. For the cohort, immune exposure information was limited to CMV serostatus. A later analysis reported that several top co-occurrence clusters appeared linked to parvovirus B19, influenza, CMV and Epstein-Barr virus. An association between a missense DCLRE1C variant and V-gene and J-gene trimming of TCR beta chains was found in a later genetic analysis and replicated in an independent cohort.

In the case of this clone: It lacks a known antigen. Per-base qualities were not stored, and no clone one base away is much larger.

The cohort comprised 666 healthy bone marrow donors. At the time of sampling, all cohort members were nominally healthy, though unrecorded immune exposures were likely present. The donor was CMV seronegative and was included in the group of a few hundred seronegative cohort members. Every donor gave a peripheral blood sample, and the peripheral blood mononuclear cells from that sample were used for TCR beta sequencing. Genomic DNA was extracted from the blood cell samples with the Qiagen DNeasy Blood Extraction Kit. Receptor amplification or capture employed the immunoSEQ multiplex PCR assay. The multiplex PCR relied on a mix of 60 forward primers for TCR Vbeta segments and 13 reverse primers for TCR Jbeta segments. The CDR3 region of rearranged TCR beta genes was amplified from genomic DNA with a multiplex PCR assay. The Illumina HiSeq System was used to sequence the amplified TCR beta libraries as 87-base-pair reads. In the source study's methods: A later analysis counted approximately 84 million unique TCR beta chains across the 670 or so repertoires, and 10 million to 11 million of these chains were shared by at least two donors. Raw reads were error-corrected and collapsed into unique sequences with a nearest-neighbor algorithm that merged closely related sequences to remove PCR and sequencing errors. To assign V, D and J gene segments, CDR3 sequences were aligned to IMGT reference sequences. For a sequence to be retained, at least a six-nucleotide match to both a V gene segment and a J gene segment was required. A rearrangement was called productive if the CDR3 had no stop codons and remained in frame with V and J, and every other rearrangement was called non-productive. CDR3 was defined by IMGT convention, running from the second conserved V-encoded cysteine to the conserved J-encoded phenylalanine. The earlier analysis of some 540 of the donors excluded any sequence lacking an unambiguous match to a single V gene segment. In an earlier analysis of 450 to 700 of the donors, V segments were called functional above 56.7% productive rearrangements and were called segregating when the between-donor standard deviation exceeded 5%. To diagnose cytomegalovirus status from the catalog of TCR beta chain sequences, a statistical classification framework was built. V and J gene assignment, in a later analysis, came from comparing TCR nucleotide sequences with IMGT/GENE-DB human TR gene sequences. In a later analysis, CDR3 sequences and most-parsimonious VDJ recombination scenarios were assigned using the TCRdist pipeline. A later analysis defined each TCR beta chain by its CDR3 amino acid sequence plus V-gene family, and excluded reads lacking a unique V-gene family. To address suspected cross-contamination and a sequencing artifact, a later analysis removed several hundred highly shared, low-generation-probability nucleotide sequences. In a later analysis, a clonal expansion index was calculated for each public chain from normalized within-repertoire ranks of inferred template counts. A later analysis computed generation probabilities with a VDJ recombination model fitted to out-of-frame rearrangements, and checked the results against IGoR. In a later analysis, hypergeometric tests were used to score TCR-TCR, TCR-HLA and TCR-CMV co-occurrence, with a repertoire-size bias correction applied to TCR pairs. A later analysis estimated false discovery rates by permuting HLA or CMV assignments 20 times. In a later analysis, co-occurring TCRs were grouped using DBSCAN, with TCRdist sequence similarity added in when clustering inside HLA-allele-positive subsets. Repertoires with fewer than 30,000 or more than 120,000 public chains were left out of co-occurrence clustering, as were a few repertoires with anomalous nucleotide sharing. TCRdb obtained this table from immuneACCESS and retained in-frame rearrangements with V and J assigned. These tables miss some clones; where compared with another copy, unresolved V genes account for less than half of the shortfall, and the remainder is unexplained. V, J and clone size are those of that table, while D and trimming were read from the DNA. The sample table records under 200,000 clones; roughly four fifths of these occur just once. 1.9% of the sample belongs to the ten largest clones.

This sequence was found in a woman in her late teens or twenties in good health and CMV-seronegative. The chain uses TRBV28 and TRBJ2-1; a confident D gene designation cannot be given. The specimen sequenced was PBMCs. The sequence in DNA is TGTGCCAGCGTCCTTTACAATGAGCAGTTCTTC. It encodes CASVLYNEQFF.